Listed here are 6 T cell receptor beta chains from one sample, sequenced in a study of shared T cell receptors in the human thymus. Assay: immunoSEQ multiplex PCR; the TCRdb copy retains only in-frame clones and omits some. The sample lists hundreds of thousands of clones, roughly 74% seen once, with approximately 0.013% in the top ten. The sample was also linked to a second study, of human thymus T cells.

Input material: thymocytes. Receptors originate from a boy less than two years old with a congenital heart defect.

The chain joins TRBV19 to TRBJ2-3; D is perhaps TRBD2 (6 bases). The CDR3 extends over 15 amino acids. Trimming took 4 bases from V and 6 from J, leaving 17 bases between them. Germline CDR1 is LNHDA and CDR2 is SQIVND (reference sequence). CDR3 sequence: CASSSGAGLVDTQYF. DNA for the CDR3: TGTGCCAGTAGTAGCGGGGCGGGGTTGGTGGATACGCAGTATTTT.

The chain combines TRBV9 with TRBJ2-1, with TRBD2 identical over 8 bases. The length of the CDR3 is 15 residues. J lost 4 bases, V lost 3 bases, and 6 bases had no gene match. Germline lookup yields CDR1 SGDLS and CDR2 YYNGEE. This chain's CDR3 is CASSARTSRYNEQFF. The CDR3 coding sequence is TGTGCCAGCAGCGCTCGGACTAGCCGGTACAATGAGCAGTTCTTC.

The rearrangement uses TRBV29-1 and TRBJ2-7; D is ambiguous. Germline V gene data show CDR1 as SQVTM and CDR2 as ANQGSEA. V lost 3 bases and J 8 bases, leaving 20 bases between the germline ends. CDR3 size: 14 residues. As DNA, the CDR3 is TGCAGCGTTGAGGCAGGCGATAACGAACGGAAGCAGTACTTC. Its translation: CSVEAGDNERKQYF.

The rearrangement uses TRBV7-8 and TRBJ2-7; D unresolved. CDR1 and CDR2 (germline): SGHVS, FQNEAQ. The CDR3 loop spans 14 amino acids. The V end lost 4 bases, the J end lost 2 bases, and 12 bases lay between the germline ends. As DNA, the CDR3 is TGTGCCAGCAGCTATGGCCCTTCCCCCTACGAGCAGTACTTC. This codes for CASSYGPSPYEQYF.

The chain employs TRBV30 and TRBJ1-5, with D possibly matching TRBD1 (6 bases). Trimming pared 2 bases from V and 4 bases from J, leaving 12 bases between. The length of the CDR3 is 14 residues. Per germline, CDR1 GTSNPN and CDR2 SVGIG (reference sequence). The CDR3 region is CAWSWAGVNQPQHF. In DNA form, the CDR3 reads TGTGCCTGGAGTTGGGCAGGGGTGAATCAGCCCCAGCATTTT.

This clone was observed a single time. The chain couples TRBV4-3 to TRBJ2-2; 7 positions match TRBD1. The V gene end was trimmed by 4 bases and the J gene end by 4 bases; junction bases not matched to a gene: 12. This CDR3 has 17 residues. CDR1 is LGHNA and CDR2 is YSLEER in the germline V gene. In DNA, the CDR3 is TGCGCCAGCAGCCCACGAAGGGGGCCACCGGGCACCGGGGAGCTGTTTTTT. This codes for CASSPRRGPPGTGELFF.